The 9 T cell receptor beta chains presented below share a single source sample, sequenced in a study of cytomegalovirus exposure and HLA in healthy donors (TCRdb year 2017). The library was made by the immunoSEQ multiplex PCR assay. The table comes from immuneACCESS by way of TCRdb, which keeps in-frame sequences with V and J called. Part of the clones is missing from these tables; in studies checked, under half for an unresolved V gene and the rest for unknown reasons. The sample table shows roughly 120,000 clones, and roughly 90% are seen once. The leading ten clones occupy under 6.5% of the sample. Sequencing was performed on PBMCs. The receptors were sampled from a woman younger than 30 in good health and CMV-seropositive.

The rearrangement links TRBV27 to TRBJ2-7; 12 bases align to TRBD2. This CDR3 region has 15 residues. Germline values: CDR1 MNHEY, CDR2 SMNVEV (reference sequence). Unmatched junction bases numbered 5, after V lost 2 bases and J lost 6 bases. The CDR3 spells CASSLVASGGGEQYF. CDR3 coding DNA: TGTGCCAGCAGTTTAGTGGCTAGCGGGGGGGGCGAGCAGTACTTC.

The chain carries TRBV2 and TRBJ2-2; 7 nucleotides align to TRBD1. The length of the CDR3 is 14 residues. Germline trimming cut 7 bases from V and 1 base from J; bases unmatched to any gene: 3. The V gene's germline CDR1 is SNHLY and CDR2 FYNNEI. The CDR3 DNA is TGTGCCAGCAAAGGACAGGAGAACACCGGGGAGCTGTTTTTT. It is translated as CASKGQENTGELFF.

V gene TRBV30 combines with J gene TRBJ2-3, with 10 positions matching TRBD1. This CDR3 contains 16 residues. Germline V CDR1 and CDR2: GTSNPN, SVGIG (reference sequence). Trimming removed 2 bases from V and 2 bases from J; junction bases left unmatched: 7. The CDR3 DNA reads TGTGCCTGGAGTAAACTGACAGGGGGCATCACAGATACGCAGTATTTT. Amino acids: CAWSKLTGGITDTQYF.

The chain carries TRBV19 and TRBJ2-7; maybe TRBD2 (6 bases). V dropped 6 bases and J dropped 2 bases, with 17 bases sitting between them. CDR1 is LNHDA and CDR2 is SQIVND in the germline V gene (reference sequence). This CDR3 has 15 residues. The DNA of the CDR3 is TGTGCCAGTAGCCCACGGAGGGCAGGGCCCTACGAGCAGTACTTC. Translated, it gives CASSPRRAGPYEQYF.

The CDR3 DNA sequence: TGTGCCAGCAGCCAGTCAATTAACACTGAAGCTTTCTTT. Protein sequence: CASSQSINTEAFF. The gene calls are TRBV5-4 and TRBJ1-1; D is unclear. CDR3 length: 13 residues. Germline CDR1 SGHNT, CDR2 YYREEE (reference sequence). Trimming cost V 4 bases and J 2 bases, with 9 bases left between them.

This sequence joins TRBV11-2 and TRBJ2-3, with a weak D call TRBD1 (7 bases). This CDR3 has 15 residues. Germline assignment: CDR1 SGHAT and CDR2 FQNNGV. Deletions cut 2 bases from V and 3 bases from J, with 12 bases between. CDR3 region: CASSLTSGGTDTQYF. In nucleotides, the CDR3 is TGTGCCAGCAGCTTAACGTCAGGGGGGACAGATACGCAGTATTTT. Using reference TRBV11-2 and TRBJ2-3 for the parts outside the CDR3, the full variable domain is EAGVAQSPRYKIIEKRQSVAFWCNPISGHATLYWYQQILGQGPKLLIQFQNNGVVDDSQLPKDRFSAERLKGVDSTLKIQPAKLEDSAVYLCASSLTSGGTDTQYFGPGTRLTVL.

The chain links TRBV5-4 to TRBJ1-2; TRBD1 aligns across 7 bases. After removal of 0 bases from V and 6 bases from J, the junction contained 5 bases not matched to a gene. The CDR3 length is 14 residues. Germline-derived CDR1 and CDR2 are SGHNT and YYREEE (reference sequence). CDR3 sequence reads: CASSLGDRADGYTF. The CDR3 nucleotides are TGTGCCAGCAGCTTGGGTGACAGGGCGGATGGCTACACCTTC.

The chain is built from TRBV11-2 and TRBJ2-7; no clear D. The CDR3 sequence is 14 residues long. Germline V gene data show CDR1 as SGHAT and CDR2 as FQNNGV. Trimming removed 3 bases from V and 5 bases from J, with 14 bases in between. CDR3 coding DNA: TGTGCCAGCAGCTTTCTTGATGGCTCGCACGAGCAGTACTTC. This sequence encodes CASSFLDGSHEQYF.

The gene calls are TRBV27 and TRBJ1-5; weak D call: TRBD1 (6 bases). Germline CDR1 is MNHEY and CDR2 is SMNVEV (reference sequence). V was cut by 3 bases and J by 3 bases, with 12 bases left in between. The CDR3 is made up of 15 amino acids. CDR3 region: CASSFRGAYNQPQHF. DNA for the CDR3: TGTGCCAGCAGTTTTCGGGGGGCGTACAATCAGCCCCAGCATTTT.